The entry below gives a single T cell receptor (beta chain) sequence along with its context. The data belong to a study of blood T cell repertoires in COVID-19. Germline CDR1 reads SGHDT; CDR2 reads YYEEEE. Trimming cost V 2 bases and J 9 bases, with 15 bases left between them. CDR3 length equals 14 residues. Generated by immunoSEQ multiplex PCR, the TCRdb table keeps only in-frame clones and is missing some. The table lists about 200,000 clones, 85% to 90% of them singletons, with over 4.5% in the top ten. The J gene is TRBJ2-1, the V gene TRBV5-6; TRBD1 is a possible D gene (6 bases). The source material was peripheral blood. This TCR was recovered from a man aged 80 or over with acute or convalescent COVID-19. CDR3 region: CASSLGQLRVEQFF. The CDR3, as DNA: TGTGCCAGCAGCTTAGGACAGTTAAGAGTTGAGCAGTTCTTC.